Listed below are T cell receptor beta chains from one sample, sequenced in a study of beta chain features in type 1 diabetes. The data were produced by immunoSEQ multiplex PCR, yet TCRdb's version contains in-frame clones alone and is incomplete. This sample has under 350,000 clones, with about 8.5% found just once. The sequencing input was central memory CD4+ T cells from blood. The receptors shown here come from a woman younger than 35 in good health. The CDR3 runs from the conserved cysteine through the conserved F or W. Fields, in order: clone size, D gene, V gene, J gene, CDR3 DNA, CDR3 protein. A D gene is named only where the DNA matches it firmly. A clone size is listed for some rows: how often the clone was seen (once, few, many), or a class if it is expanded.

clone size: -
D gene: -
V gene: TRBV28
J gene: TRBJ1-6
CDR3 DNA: TGTGCCAGCAGTTTAGACAATCCCCCACCCCTCCACTTT
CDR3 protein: CASSLDNPPPLHF

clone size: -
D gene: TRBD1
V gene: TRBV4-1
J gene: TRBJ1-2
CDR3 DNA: TGCGCCAGCAGCTACCGGGACAGCACCCAGAGGGGCTACACCTTC
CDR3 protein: CASSYRDSTQRGYTF

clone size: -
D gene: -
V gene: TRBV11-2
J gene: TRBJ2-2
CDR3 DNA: TGTGCCAGCAGCTTTGCCGGGGCCAACACCGGGGAGCTGTTTTTT
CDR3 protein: CASSFAGANTGELFF

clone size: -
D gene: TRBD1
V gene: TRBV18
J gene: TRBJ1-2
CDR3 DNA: TGTGCCAGCTCACCAGTTAAGGGGGCCGGCTACACCTTC
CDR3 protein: CASSPVKGAGYTF

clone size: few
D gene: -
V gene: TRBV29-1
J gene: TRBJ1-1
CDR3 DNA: TGCAGCGTCACAAACCGGGGCACTGAAGCTTTCTTT
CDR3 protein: CSVTNRGTEAFF

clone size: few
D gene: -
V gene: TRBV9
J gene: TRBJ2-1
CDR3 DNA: TGTGCCAGCAGCGTAGATGGGCAGGTTCTGCAGTTCTTC
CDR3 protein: CASSVDGQVLQFF

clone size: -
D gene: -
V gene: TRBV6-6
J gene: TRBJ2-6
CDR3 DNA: TGTGCCAGCAGTTTTACGGTTTCTGGGGCCAACGTCCTGACTTTC
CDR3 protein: CASSFTVSGANVLTF

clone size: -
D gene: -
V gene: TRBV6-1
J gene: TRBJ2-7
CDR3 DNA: TGTGCCAGCAGGCCTCTGGGGGTATCCTACGAGCAGTACTTC
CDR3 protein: CASRPLGVSYEQYF

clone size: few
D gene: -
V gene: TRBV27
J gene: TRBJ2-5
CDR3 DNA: TGTGCCAGCAGTATGACAGAATCCCAAGAGACCCAGTACTTC
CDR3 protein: CASSMTESQETQYF

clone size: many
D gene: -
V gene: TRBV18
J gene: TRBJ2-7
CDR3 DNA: TGTGCCAGCTGCGTCACCGGTGCAGGTCCCTACGAGCAGTACTTC
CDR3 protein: CASCVTGAGPYEQYF

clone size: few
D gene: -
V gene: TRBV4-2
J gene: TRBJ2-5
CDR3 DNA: TGTGCCAGCAGCCAAGTCGCGCGTGGGGAAGAGACCCAGTACTTC
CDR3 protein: CASSQVARGEETQYF

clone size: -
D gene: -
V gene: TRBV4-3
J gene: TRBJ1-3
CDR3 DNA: TGCGCCAGCAGCCGTCTAGTATCGGGCATCGCTGGAAACACCATATATTTT
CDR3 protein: CASSRLVSGIAGNTIYF

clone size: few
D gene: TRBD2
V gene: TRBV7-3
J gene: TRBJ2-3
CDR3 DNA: TGTGCCAGCAGCTTAAACTCCGCCGTTAGCGGGACTAGCACAGATACGCAGTATTTT
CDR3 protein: CASSLNSAVSGTSTDTQYF

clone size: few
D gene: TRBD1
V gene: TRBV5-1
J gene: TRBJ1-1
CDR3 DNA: TGCGCCAGCAGCTCCAATGCCGGGACAGTGAACACTGAAGCTTTCTTT
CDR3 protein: CASSSNAGTVNTEAFF

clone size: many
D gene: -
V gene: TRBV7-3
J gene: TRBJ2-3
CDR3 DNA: TGTGCCAGCAGCGGCCCCGGGGAGCAGGGCACAGATACGCAGTATTTT
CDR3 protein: CASSGPGEQGTDTQYF

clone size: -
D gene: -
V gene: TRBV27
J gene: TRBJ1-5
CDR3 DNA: TGTGCCAGTCAATCACTTTACAGGGAGGGGGGTGATCAGCCCCAGCATTTT
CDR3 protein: CASQSLYREGGDQPQHF

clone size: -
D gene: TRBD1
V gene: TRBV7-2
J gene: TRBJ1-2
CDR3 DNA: TGTGCCAGCAGCCCTAGAGGGGATACCGGGACAGGGGAGGGCTACACCTTC
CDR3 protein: CASSPRGDTGTGEGYTF

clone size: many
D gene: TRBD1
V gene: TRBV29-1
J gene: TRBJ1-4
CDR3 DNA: TGCAGCGTTGGGGACAGGGCCAATGAAAAACTGTTTTTT
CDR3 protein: CSVGDRANEKLFF

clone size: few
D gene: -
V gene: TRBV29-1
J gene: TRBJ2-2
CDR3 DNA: TGCAGCGTTGAACTAAGCCCGAACACCGGGGAGCTGTTTTTT
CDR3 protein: CSVELSPNTGELFF

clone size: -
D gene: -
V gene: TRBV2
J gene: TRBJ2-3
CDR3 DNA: TGTGCCAGCAGGGACGGGGGCCTTAGCACAGATACGCAGTATTTT
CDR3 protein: CASRDGGLSTDTQYF

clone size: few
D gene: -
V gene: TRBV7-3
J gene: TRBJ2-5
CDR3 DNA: TGTGCCAGCACCAAGGCCCTCGGATTGCGCCAAGAGACCCAGTACTTC
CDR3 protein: CASTKALGLRQETQYF

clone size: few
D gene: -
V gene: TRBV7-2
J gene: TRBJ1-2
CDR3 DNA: TGTGCCAGCAGCCCCCGACTGAGTGGCTACACCTTC
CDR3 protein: CASSPRLSGYTF

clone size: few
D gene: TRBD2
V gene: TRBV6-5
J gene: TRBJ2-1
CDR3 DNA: TGTGCCAGCAGATTAGCGGGAGGGGCCTACAATGAGCAGTTCTTC
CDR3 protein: CASRLAGGAYNEQFF

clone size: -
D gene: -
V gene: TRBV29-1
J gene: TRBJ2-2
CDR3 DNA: TGCAGCGTTTCAGTTCAGAGCCAGACCGGGGAGCTGTTTTTT
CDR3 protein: CSVSVQSQTGELFF

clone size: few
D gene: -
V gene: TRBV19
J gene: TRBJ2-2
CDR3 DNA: TGTGCCAGTATGGCGGAGAACACCGGGGAGCTGTTTTTT
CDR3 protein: CASMAENTGELFF

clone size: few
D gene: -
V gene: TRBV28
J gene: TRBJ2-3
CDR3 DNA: TGTGCCAGCAAGTGGGACTTGGGGGCAGATACGCAGTATTTT
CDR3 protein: CASKWDLGADTQYF

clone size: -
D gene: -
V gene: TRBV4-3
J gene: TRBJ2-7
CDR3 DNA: TGCGCCAGCAGCCAAGATGTCCAGCGGGTCGCCGAGCAGTACTTC
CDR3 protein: CASSQDVQRVAEQYF

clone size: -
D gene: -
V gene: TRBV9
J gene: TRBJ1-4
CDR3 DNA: TGTGCCAGCAGCGCTCATGGGGGGGATGAAAAACTGTTTTTT
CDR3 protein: CASSAHGGDEKLFF

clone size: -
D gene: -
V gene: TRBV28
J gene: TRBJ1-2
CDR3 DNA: TGTGCCAGCAGTTTGGTGGGGAGGGAGTTTGATGGCTACACCTTC
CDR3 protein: CASSLVGREFDGYTF

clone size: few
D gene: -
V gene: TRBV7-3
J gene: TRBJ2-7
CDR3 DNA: TGTGCCAGCAGCTTAACGCCCTACGAGCAGTACTTC
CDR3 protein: CASSLTPYEQYF

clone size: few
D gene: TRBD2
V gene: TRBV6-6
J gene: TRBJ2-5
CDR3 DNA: TGTGCCAGCAGCGGACTAGCTACGAGGGAGACCCAGTACTTC
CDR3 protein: CASSGLATRETQYF

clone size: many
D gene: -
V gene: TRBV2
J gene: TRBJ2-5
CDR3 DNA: TGTGCCAGCAGTGAGGGCGGGCCTTCTTGGGAGACCCAGTACTTC
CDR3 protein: CASSEGGPSWETQYF

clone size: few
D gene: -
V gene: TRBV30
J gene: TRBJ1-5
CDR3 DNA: TGTGCCTGGAGTGGTACGGGGCCGACTCAGCCCCAGCATTTT
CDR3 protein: CAWSGTGPTQPQHF

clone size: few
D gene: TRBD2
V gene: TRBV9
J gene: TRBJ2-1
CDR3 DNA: TGTGCCAGCAGCATACTAGCGGGGGGGTTGTACAATGAGCAGTTCTTC
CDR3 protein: CASSILAGGLYNEQFF

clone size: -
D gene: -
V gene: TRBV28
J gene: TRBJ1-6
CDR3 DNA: TGTGCCAGCAGTTTAGGGGGTTCACCCCTCCACTTT
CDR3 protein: CASSLGGSPLHF

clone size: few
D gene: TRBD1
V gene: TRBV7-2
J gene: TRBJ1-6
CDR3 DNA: TGTGCCAGCAGCTTAGCCTCGGACAGGGTAGAGACACCCCTCCACTTT
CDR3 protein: CASSLASDRVETPLHF

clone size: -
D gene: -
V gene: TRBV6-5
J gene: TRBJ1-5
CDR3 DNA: TGTGCCAGCAGCCCAGGCGGGTCTGTGAAAGCCCAGCATTTT
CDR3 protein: CASSPGGSVKAQHF

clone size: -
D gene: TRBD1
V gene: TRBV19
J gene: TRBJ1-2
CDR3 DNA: TGTGCCAGTAGTATAGAAGGGACAGGGAGGTTCGGCTACACCTTC
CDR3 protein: CASSIEGTGRFGYTF

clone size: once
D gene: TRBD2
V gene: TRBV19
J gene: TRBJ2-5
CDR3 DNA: TGTGCCAGCAGAGGACTAGCGGGGACAGAAGAGACCCAGTACTTC
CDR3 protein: CASRGLAGTEETQYF

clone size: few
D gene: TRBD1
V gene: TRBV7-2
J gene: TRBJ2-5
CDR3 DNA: TGTGCCAGCAGCCCACAGGGGATCGGAGAGACCCAGTACTTC
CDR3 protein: CASSPQGIGETQYF

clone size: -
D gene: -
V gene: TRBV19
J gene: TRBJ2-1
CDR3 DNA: TGTGCCAGTAGTTCGAGGATCTATCCTCGGGGTGAGCAGTTCTTC
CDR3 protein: CASSSRIYPRGEQFF

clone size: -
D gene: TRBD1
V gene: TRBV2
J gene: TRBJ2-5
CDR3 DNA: TGTGCCAGCAGATTCGAAGGGACAGCGCAAGAGACCCAGTACTTC
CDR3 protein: CASRFEGTAQETQYF

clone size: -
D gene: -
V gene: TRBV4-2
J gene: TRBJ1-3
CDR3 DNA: TGTGCCAGCAGCCCGCCGGGGCGCTCGGGAAACACCATATATTTT
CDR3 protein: CASSPPGRSGNTIYF

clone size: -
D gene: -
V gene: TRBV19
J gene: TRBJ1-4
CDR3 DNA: TGTGCCAGTAGTTGGGCGGCAGGTAATGAAAAACTGTTTTTT
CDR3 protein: CASSWAAGNEKLFF

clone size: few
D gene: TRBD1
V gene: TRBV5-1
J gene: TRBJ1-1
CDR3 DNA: TGCGCCAGCAGCTCACGACAGGGGAACACTGAAGCTTTCTTT
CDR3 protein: CASSSRQGNTEAFF

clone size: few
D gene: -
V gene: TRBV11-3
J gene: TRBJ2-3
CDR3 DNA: TGTGCCAGCAGCTTTAGGGGTTTCACAGATACGCAGTATTTT
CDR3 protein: CASSFRGFTDTQYF

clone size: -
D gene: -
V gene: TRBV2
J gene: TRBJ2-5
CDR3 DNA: TGTGCCAGCAGTGAACTGGGGCAAGAGACCCAGTACTTC
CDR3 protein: CASSELGQETQYF

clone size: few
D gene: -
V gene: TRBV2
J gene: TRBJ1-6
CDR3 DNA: TGTGCCAGCAGTGATTCCGGTAATTCACCCCTCCACTTT
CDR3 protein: CASSDSGNSPLHF

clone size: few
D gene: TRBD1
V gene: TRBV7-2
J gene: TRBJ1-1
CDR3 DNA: TGTGCCAGCAGTTCCGGGACAGGGGGCCGAGCTTTCTTT
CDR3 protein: CASSSGTGGRAFF

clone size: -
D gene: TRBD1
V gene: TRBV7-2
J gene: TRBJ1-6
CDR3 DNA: TGTGCCAGCAGCTTCACAGGGGTATCACCCCTCCACTTT
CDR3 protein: CASSFTGVSPLHF